This T cell receptor beta chain was sequenced during a study of shared clonotypes between healthy human individuals. This CDR3 is 14 amino acids long. With 4 bases removed from V and 3 bases from J, the gap between germline ends came to 13 bases. From germline, CDR1 is SEHNR and CDR2 FQNEAQ (reference sequence). Produced via immunoSEQ multiplex PCR; TCRdb's table is partial and in-frame only. This table holds about 2 million clones, roughly 94% found once. About this clone itself: Other DNA sequences in the same sample also yield this CDR3.

The receptor was isolated from a man aged 18 to 29 in good health. The V and J genes are TRBV7-9 and TRBJ2-7, with D possibly TRBD2 on 6 matching bases. The sample consisted of naive CD4+ T cells sorted from blood. The subset was: CD45RA+ positively selected. The CDR3 here is CASSSQGGGYEQYF. In nucleotides, the CDR3 is TGTGCCAGCAGCTCCCAGGGAGGAGGCTACGAGCAGTACTTC.